This TCR beta chain was sequenced in a study of T cells in Graves' hyperthyroidism and ophthalmopathy. Germline V gene data show CDR1 as KGHDR and CDR2 as SFDVKD. The CDR3 contains 16 residues. J lost 6 bases, V lost 5 bases, and 10 bases had no gene match. This clonotype was seen many times. TCR beta CDR3 regions were amplified from RNA. First-round RT-PCR with HTBI primers amplified the TCR CDR3 region. TCRdb re-called the multiplex PCR reads with MiXCR, one entry per CDR3 protein. The sample includes under 450,000 distinct CDR3 sequences, about 15% of them seen just once. This clonotype was sampled from a woman in her late teens or twenties with Graves' hyperthyroidism. Sequencing input: blood. V is TRBV24-1 and J is TRBJ2-1, with 9 positions matching TRBD2. CDR3 loop: CATSGLTSGRGNEQFF. The CDR3 nucleotides are TGTGCCACCAGTGGCCTGACTAGCGGCCGGGGCAATGAGCAGTTCTTC.